The T cell receptor beta chain described here comes from a study of control samples from healthy donors and cancer patients. TCRdb's copy holds only in-frame clones and misses some; the assay was immunoSEQ multiplex PCR. Among 110,000 or so clones listed, around 89% were seen once. The CDR3 length is 13 residues. V was clipped by 4 bases and J by 4 bases, with 10 bases between them. CDR1 and CDR2 (germline): SGHTA, FQGTGA. The sequenced sample was blood. This sequence was found in a woman aged 45-65 years in good health. The genes are TRBV7-3 and TRBJ1-1, with D unresolved. DNA for the CDR3: TGTGCCAGCAGCTCCCCCCCGGGCACTGAAGCTTTCTTT. Its translation: CASSSPPGTEAFF.